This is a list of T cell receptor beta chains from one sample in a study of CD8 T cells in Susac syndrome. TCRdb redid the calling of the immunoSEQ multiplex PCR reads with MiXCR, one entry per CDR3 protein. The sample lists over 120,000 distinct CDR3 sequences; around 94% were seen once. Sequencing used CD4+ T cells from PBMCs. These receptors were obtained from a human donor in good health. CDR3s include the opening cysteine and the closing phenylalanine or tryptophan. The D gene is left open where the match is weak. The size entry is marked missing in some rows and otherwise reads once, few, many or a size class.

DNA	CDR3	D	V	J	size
TGTGCCGTCGGGCATGGTGGCTACACCTTC	CAVGHGGYTF	-	TRBV24-1	TRBJ1-2	-
TGCGCCAGCAGTCAATCAGAGGCGCGATCTGGAAACACCATATATTTT	CASSQSEARSGNTIYF	-	TRBV23-1	TRBJ1-3	-
TGTGCCAGCAGCGTAGAGATTGCCGGGTACGAGCAGTACTTC	CASSVEIAGYEQYF	-	TRBV9	TRBJ2-7	once
TGTGCCAGCAGGCCGTTTGGCACATACGAGCAGTACTTC	CASRPFGTYEQYF	-	TRBV2	TRBJ2-7	once
TGTGCCAGCAGTTACAAGGGGGCTGCCTATGGCTACACCTTC	CASSYKGAAYGYTF	TRBD1	TRBV6-6	TRBJ1-2	-
TGCAGTGCTAGTTGGCCGGACCGTCGGGATGGCTACACCTTC	CSASWPDRRDGYTF	-	TRBV20-1	TRBJ1-2	few
TGTGCCAGCAGCTTGTACCGGGGCTTACCCCTGAACACTGAAGCTTTCTTT	CASSLYRGLPLNTEAFF	-	TRBV5-6	TRBJ1-1	-
TGCGCCAGCAGCTCGCGGAGGGACGCTAACTACGAGCAGTACTTC	CASSSRRDANYEQYF	-	TRBV5-1	TRBJ2-7	-
TGTGCCAGCAGCCAAGAAGGAGGACTCTACACAGATACGCAGTATTTT	CASSQEGGLYTDTQYF	-	TRBV14	TRBJ2-3	-
TGCGCCAGCAGCCCTTGGGGGACAGGGATATCCTACGAGCAGTACTTC	CASSPWGTGISYEQYF	TRBD1	TRBV4-1	TRBJ2-7	once
TGCAGTGCTAGGTCACCGGGACTAGCGCAAGAGACCCAGTACTTC	CSARSPGLAQETQYF	TRBD2	TRBV20-1	TRBJ2-5	-
TGTGCCAGCACCCCAGAGATACCTGGGGCGGCGAACTATGGCTACACCTTC	CASTPEIPGAANYGYTF	-	TRBV3-1	TRBJ1-2	-
TGTGCCAACCGTCTGTGGGACACCATATATTTT	CANRLWDTIYF	-	TRBV12-3/TRBV12-4	TRBJ1-3	-
TGTGCCAGCAGTGAAGCGCGGACTCCATCGCAGTATTTT	CASSEARTPSQYF	-	TRBV2	TRBJ2-3	-
TGCGCCAGCAGCACCGGGACTAGCGGACACACAGATACGCAGTATTTT	CASSTGTSGHTDTQYF	TRBD2	TRBV5-1	TRBJ2-3	-
TGTGCCAGCAGCCAAGATCAGGGGTTAGGGACTGAAGCTTTCTTT	CASSQDQGLGTEAFF	-	TRBV3-1	TRBJ1-1	-
TGTGCCACCCATAGCGGGAGGGACCCAGATACGCAGTATTTT	CATHSGRDPDTQYF	TRBD2	TRBV19	TRBJ2-3	-
TGCGCCAGCAGCTTGGGCAGCGCGTCGCAAGAGACCCAGTACTTC	CASSLGSASQETQYF	-	TRBV5-1	TRBJ2-5	once
TGCAGCGTGGCACCGGGTCCCGCGGGGCAAGAGACCCAGTACTTC	CSVAPGPAGQETQYF	-	TRBV29-1	TRBJ2-5	once
TGCAGCGTTCGCGGAGGGCCTGAGGAGACCCAGTACTTC	CSVRGGPEETQYF	-	TRBV29-1	TRBJ2-5	-
TGTGCCACCAGCACAGGGACAGGCGGAGGAAACGCCATATATTTT	CATSTGTGGGNAIYF	TRBD1	TRBV15	TRBJ1-3	-
TGCGCCAGCAGCTTTCGCGTAGGTACAGATACGCAGTATTTT	CASSFRVGTDTQYF	-	TRBV5-1	TRBJ2-3	-
TGTGCCATCAGTGAGTCTATGGGGCGAAGTGGCTACACCTTC	CAISESMGRSGYTF	-	TRBV10-3	TRBJ1-2	-
TGTGCCATCAGACAGGGGGATGAGCAGTTCTTC	CAIRQGDEQFF	TRBD1	TRBV10-3	TRBJ2-1	-
TGCAGCGTTCAGAGCGGCCCTAGCACAGATACGCAGTATTTT	CSVQSGPSTDTQYF	-	TRBV29-1	TRBJ2-3	-
TGTGCCATCAGTGAGTCGAGAGATGAAACGGGGCCCCAGCATTTT	CAISESRDETGPQHF	-	TRBV10-3	TRBJ1-5	-
TGCGCCAGCAGCTTGGCCCTCCTGAGCTCCTACAATGAGCAGTTCTTC	CASSLALLSSYNEQFF	-	TRBV5-1	TRBJ2-1	-